Included here is one TCR beta chain sequence, with context. Its antigen is not known. Germline V gene lookup returns CDR1 MNHEY and CDR2 SVGAGI. Trimming cost V 4 bases and J 5 bases; bases outside gene matches: 2. The CDR3 runs 15 residues. Assay used: immunoSEQ multiplex PCR; TCRdb lists only in-frame clones, some missing. The sample records approximately 350,000 clones, around 67% being singletons. This entry comes from a study of shared clonotypes between healthy human individuals. Regarding the study as a whole: Clonotype sharing among donors, it was expected, would be affected by sequencing depth. The study sampled only blood, and tissue repertoires likely differ.

The chain uses TRBV6-5 and TRBJ2-1; 13 nucleotides align to TRBD2. The sequenced material came from memory CD4+ T cells sorted from blood. Subset noted: CD45RA-negative fraction. This TCR derives from a man younger than 40 in good health. The CDR3 DNA sequence: TGTGCCAGCAGTTCCGGGACTAGCGGGAACAATGAGCAGTTCTTC. As protein: CASSSGTSGNNEQFF.